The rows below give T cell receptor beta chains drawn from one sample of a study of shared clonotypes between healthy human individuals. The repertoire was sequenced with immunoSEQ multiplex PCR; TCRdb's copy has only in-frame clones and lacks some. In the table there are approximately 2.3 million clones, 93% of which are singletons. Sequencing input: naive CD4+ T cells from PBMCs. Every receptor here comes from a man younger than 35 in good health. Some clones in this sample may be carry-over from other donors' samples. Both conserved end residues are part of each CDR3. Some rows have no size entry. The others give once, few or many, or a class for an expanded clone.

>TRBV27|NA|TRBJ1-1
CASSFLRVRSAEAFF
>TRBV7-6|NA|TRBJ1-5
CASSLGGVQPQHF
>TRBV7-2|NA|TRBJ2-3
CASSLGGAGSPLGQYF
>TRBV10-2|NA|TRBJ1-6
CASSPGTYSPLHF
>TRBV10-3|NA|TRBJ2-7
CAISEPAGQGSPYEQYF
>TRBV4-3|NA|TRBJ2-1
CASSVRLRDRALWGTYNEQFF
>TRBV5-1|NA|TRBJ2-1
CASSLQGSSYNEQFF
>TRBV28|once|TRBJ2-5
CASSLRPRVGETQYF
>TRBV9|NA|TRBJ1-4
CASSVGGQGWEKLFF
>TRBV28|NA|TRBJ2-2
CASGQLTGELFF
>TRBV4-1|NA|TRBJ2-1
CASSQILDRGPYNEQFF
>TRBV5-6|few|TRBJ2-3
CASSLAGPRPAQYF
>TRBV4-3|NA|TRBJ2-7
CASSQEGGRAPYEQYF
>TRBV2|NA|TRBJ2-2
CASSIMGGNGELFF
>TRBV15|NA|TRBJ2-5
CATSRDRTEETQYF
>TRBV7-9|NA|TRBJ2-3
CASSPIAGTDTQYF
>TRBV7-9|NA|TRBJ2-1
CASSLVAGGPINEQFF
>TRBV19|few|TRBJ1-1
CASSIVANTEAFF
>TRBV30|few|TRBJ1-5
CAWKAGGYSNQPQHF
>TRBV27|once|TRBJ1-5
CASSYRQGANLRAQHF
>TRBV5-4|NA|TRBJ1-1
CASSFTVNTEAFF
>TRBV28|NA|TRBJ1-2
CASRAGQGTYGYTF
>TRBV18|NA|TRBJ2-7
CASSRDFSYEQYF
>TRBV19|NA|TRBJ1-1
CASSIARGLGEAFF
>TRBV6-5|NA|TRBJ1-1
CASSYSIRYKAEAFF
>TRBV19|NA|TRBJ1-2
CASSSTPSYGYTF
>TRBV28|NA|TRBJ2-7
CASYLRGQSYEQYF
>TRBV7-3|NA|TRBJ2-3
CASSLGAGVGYTQYF
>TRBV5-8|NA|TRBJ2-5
CASSLGTSGSPQETQYF
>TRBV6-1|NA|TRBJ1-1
CASTGWGRSSGEAFF
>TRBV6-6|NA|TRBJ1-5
CASSARNQPQHF
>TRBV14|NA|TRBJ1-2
CASSQPGQEEYGYTF
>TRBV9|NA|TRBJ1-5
CASSVAGGRQPQHF
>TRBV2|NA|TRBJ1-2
CASRYREMGYGYTF
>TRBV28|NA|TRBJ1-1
CASSPTPQGRNTEAFF
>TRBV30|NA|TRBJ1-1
CAWTTGASTEAFF
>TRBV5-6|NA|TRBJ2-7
CASSDAGTFISSYEQYF
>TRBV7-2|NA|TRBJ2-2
CASSFQSGGELFF
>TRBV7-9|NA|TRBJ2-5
CASRDGRGQETQYF
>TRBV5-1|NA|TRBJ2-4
CASTKTGTEAKNIQYF
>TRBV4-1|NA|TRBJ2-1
CASSPSGTSGTNNEQFF
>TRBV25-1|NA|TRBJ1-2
CASSEVGLWAAPNYGYTF
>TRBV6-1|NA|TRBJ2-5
CASSPGTRQETQYF
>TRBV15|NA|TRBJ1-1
CATSTRIGVDTEAFF
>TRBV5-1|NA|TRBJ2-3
CASSYGTSQSTDTQYF
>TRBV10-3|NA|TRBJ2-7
CAIRPRTGADEQYF
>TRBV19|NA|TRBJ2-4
CASSPPGRRAKNIQYF
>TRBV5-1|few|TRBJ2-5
CASSLLGETQYF
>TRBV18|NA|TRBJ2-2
CASSPRSRGTSSGELFF
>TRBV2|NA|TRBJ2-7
CASSQLGRGYEQYF
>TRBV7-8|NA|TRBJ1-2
CASSPDRNYGYTF
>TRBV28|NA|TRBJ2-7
CASTLAGVSYEQYF